This TCR beta chain derives from a study of blood T cell repertoires in COVID-19. Study summary: There were acute and convalescent COVID-19 samples, and they came from the United States, Italy and Spain. T cells, B-cell-depleted T cells, or PBMCs supplied cDNA or gDNA.

Original data processing: It was from reference gene primer amplification that nucleated cell counts were estimated. Using immunoSEQ multiplex PCR, the repertoire was profiled, and TCRdb retains in-frame clones only, with some absent. The V and J calls and clone size come from that table; D and trimming were worked out from the DNA. This table has hundreds of thousands of clones, approximately 78% appearing once. Trimming at V came to 3 bases and at J to 1 base, leaving 5 bases not matched to a gene. The CDR3 runs to 16 residues. Germline CDR1 and CDR2: LGHNA and YNFKEQ. The sequenced material came from peripheral blood. This clonotype was obtained from a woman aged 60 to 75 with active or convalescent COVID-19. The chain combines TRBV4-2 with TRBJ2-3, with 9 bases that match TRBD2. DNA of the CDR3: TGTGCCAGCAGCCAGGTTCAGCGGGGGGGCACAGATACGCAGTATTTT. It translates to CASSQVQRGGTDTQYF.